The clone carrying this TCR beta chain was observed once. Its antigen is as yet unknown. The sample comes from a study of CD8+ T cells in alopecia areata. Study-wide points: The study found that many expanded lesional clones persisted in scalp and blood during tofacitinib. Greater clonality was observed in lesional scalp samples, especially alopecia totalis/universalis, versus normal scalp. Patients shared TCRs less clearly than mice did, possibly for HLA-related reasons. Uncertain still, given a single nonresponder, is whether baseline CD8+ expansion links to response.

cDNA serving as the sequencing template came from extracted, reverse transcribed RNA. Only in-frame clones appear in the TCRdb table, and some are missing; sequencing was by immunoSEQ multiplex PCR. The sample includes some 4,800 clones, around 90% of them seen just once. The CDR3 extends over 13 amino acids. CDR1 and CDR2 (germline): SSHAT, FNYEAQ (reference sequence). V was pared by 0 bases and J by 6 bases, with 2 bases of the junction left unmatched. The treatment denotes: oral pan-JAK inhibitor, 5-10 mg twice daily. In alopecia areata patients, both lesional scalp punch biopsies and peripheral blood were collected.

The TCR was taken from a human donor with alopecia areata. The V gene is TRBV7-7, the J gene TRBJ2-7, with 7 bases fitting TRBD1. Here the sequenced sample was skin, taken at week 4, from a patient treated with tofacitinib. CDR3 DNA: TGTGCCAGCAGCTTAGCTGCAGGGGGCGAGCAGTACTTC. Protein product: CASSLAAGGEQYF.